The clone carrying this T cell receptor beta chain was observed a few times. The antigen remains undetermined. There are 14 residues in the CDR3. Germline V gives CDR1 LGHDT, CDR2 YNNKEL (reference sequence). The V end was cut by 0 bases, the J end by 6 bases, with 12 bases between. This specimen comes from a study of identical twins. Healthy Caucasians provided all donations. Overall study findings and caveats: Low generation probability was overrepresented in out-of-frame alpha sequences shared by twins. Model-predicted out-of-frame TCR alpha sharing fell below observed values in monozygotic twins.

A single record per CDR3 protein comes from TCRdb applying MiXCR to the 5' RACE reads. This table has 1.5 million to 2 million distinct CDR3 sequences, about 30% appearing once. The specimen was cord blood. V usage is TRBV3-1 and J usage is TRBJ2-7, with D possibly TRBD2 on 5 matching bases. The TCR sequence derives from a newborn girl in good health. In DNA, the CDR3 is TGTGCCAGCAGCCAAGATAGGACTGTTGGCGAGCAGTACTTC. It specifies CASSQDRTVGEQYF.